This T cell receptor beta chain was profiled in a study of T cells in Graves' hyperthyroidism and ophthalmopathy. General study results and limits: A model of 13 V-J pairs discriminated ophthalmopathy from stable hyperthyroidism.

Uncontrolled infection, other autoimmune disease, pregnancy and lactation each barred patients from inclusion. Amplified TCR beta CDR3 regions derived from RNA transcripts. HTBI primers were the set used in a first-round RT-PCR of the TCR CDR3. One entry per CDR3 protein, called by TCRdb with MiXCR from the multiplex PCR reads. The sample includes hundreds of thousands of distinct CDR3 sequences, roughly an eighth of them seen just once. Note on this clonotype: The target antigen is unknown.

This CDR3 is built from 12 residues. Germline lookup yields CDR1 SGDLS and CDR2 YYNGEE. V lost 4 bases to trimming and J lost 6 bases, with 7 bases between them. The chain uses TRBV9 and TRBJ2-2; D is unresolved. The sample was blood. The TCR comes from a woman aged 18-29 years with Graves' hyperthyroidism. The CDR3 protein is CASSSSPGELFF. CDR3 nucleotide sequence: TGTGCCAGCAGCTCTAGTCCCGGGGAGCTGTTTTTT.